These 26 T cell receptor beta chains were all obtained from the same sample, sequenced in a study of blood T cell repertoires in COVID-19. Here immunoSEQ multiplex PCR was the method, and the copy in TCRdb shows in-frame clones only, minus some. The sample has 270,000 or so clones; approximately 77% are singletons. Input material: peripheral blood. The receptors were gathered from a woman under 30 with acute or convalescent COVID-19.

The rearrangement links TRBV12-3 or TRBV12-4 to TRBJ1-4; D not certain. V shed 0 bases and J shed 8 bases, with 7 bases lying between them. The CDR3 is made up of 13 amino acids. The CDR3 region is CASSLAGSEKLFF. The CDR3 DNA reads as TGTGCCAGCAGTTTAGCAGGTAGCGAAAAACTGTTTTTT.

This clone showed up just a few times. The V call is TRBV4-2, the J call TRBJ1-5; weak D call: TRBD1 (6 bases). Trimming stripped 1 base from V and 6 bases from J, with 16 bases between. The germline CDR1 and CDR2 sequences are LGHNA and YNFKEQ. The CDR3 consists of 16 residues. The CDR3 nucleotides are TGTGCCAGCAGCCAAGGGGGCGGGGGGCAGGGTCAGCCCCAGCATTTT. It encodes CASSQGGGGQGQPQHF.

The chain carries TRBV9 and TRBJ2-1, with 9 bases aligning to TRBD2. Losses at the gene ends were 4 bases for V and 8 bases for J; bases not matched to a gene: 16. There are 17 residues in the CDR3. CDR1 and CDR2 from the germline V gene are SGDLS and YYNGEE. CDR3 nucleotide sequence: TGTGCCAGCAGCCCCAGAGGAGGCAGCGGGAGGCGTTATGAGCAGTTCTTC. Amino acid sequence: CASSPRGGSGRRYEQFF. The entire variable domain, with the rest obtained from reference TRBV9 and TRBJ2-1, is as follows: DSGVTQTPKHLITATGQRVTLRCSPRSGDLSVYWYQQSLDQGLQFLIQYYNGEERAKGNILERFSAQQFPDLHSELNLSSLELGDSALYFCASSPRGGSGRRYEQFFGPGTRLTVL.

The chain employs TRBV18 and TRBJ2-3, with D perhaps matching TRBD1 (6 bases). CDR3 length: 15 amino acids. Per the germline V gene, CDR1 is KGHSH and CDR2 is LQKENI. Trimming took off 3 bases at V and 4 bases at J, with 14 bases between the two ends. The CDR3 here is CASSPPQGWADTQYF. For the CDR3, the DNA is TGTGCCAGCTCACCCCCGCAGGGGTGGGCAGATACGCAGTATTTT.

The chain uses TRBV6-2 or TRBV6-3 and TRBJ1-1; no firm D call. Per germline, CDR1 MNHEY and CDR2 SVGEGT. Trimming pared 2 bases from V and 8 bases from J, leaving 12 bases between. CDR3 length: 13 residues. The CDR3 sequence: CASSYPHNREAFF. The CDR3 nucleotides are TGTGCCAGCAGTTACCCCCACAACAGAGAAGCTTTCTTT.

The CDR3 DNA follows: TGCGCCAGCAGCCAAGATCAGGGACAGGGCTATCAGCCCCAGCATTTT. This codes for CASSQDQGQGYQPQHF. The J gene is TRBJ1-5, the V gene TRBV4-3, with 9 bases aligning to TRBD1. CDR3 length equals 16 residues. V shed 0 bases and J 5 bases; nucleotides not matched to a gene: 5. CDR1 is LGHNA, CDR2 YSLEER, per germline.

V usage is TRBV4-3 and J usage is TRBJ1-1; TRBD1 is a possible D gene (6 bases). The CDR3 totals 15 residues. With 1 base removed from V and 4 bases from J, the gap between germline ends came to 13 bases. The germline V gene encodes CDR1 LGHNA and CDR2 YSLEER. CDR3 sequence: CASSQAQGFSTEAFF. The DNA of the CDR3 is TGCGCCAGCAGCCAAGCACAGGGATTCAGCACTGAAGCTTTCTTT.

In this sample, this clone turned up many times. The V gene is TRBV6-1, the J gene TRBJ1-1; TRBD1 agrees at 9 bases. After removal of 4 bases from V and 1 base from J, the junction contained 10 bases not matched to a gene. The CDR3 spans 17 residues. Looked up from germline, CDR1 is MNHNS and CDR2 is SASEGT. This CDR3 is CASSAQGTGIRNTEAFF. The DNA of the CDR3 is TGTGCCAGCAGTGCTCAAGGGACAGGGATCAGGAACACTGAAGCTTTCTTT.

The chain combines TRBV28 with TRBJ2-2, with 7 bases lining up with TRBD2. This CDR3 contains 16 residues. V was pared by 3 bases and J by 5 bases, with 9 bases of the junction left unmatched. Germline CDR1 MDHEN, CDR2 SYDVKM. In nucleotides, the CDR3 is TGTGCCAGCAGTTTGGGAGGGAGGGCCAAGACCGGGGAGCTGTTTTTT. This encodes CASSLGGRAKTGELFF.

The V call is TRBV19, the J call TRBJ1-1, with a weak D call TRBD1 (6 bases). V lost 1 base and J 7 bases, leaving 16 bases between the germline ends. The germline V gene encodes CDR1 LNHDA and CDR2 SQIVND (reference sequence). The CDR3 sequence is 15 residues long. The CDR3 spells CASSIGSQGPREAFF. The CDR3 nucleotides are TGTGCCAGTAGTATAGGTTCACAGGGCCCCCGTGAAGCTTTCTTT.

The chain couples TRBV28 to TRBJ2-7; D is perhaps TRBD2 (5 bases). Trimming stripped 3 bases from V and 5 bases from J, with 8 bases between. Germline-derived CDR1 and CDR2 are MDHEN and SYDVKM. The CDR3 sequence is 12 residues long. CDR3 region: CASSFDGNEQYF. CDR3 DNA: TGTGCCAGCAGTTTCGACGGGAACGAGCAGTACTTC. Variable domain in full (rest from reference TRBV28 and TRBJ2-7): DVKVTQSSRYLVKRTGEKVFLECVQDMDHENMFWYRQDPGLGLRLIYFSYDVKMKEKGDIPEGYSVSREKKERFSLILESASTNQTSMYLCASSFDGNEQYFGPGTRLTVT.

CDR3 region: CASKNGQTNTEAFF. In DNA form, the CDR3 reads TGTGCCAGCAAAAACGGACAGACGAACACTGAAGCTTTCTTT. The chain joins TRBV6-6 to TRBJ1-1, with a possible D match to TRBD1 (6 bases). CDR1 MNHNY and CDR2 SVGAGI come from the germline V gene (reference sequence). Trimming cost V 7 bases and J 1 base, with 13 bases left between them. The CDR3 length is 14 residues.

The chain recombines TRBV6-2 or TRBV6-3 with TRBJ1-4, with 7 positions matching TRBD1. The length of the CDR3 is 18 residues. CDR1 and CDR2 (germline): MNHEY, SVGEGT. Germline trimming cut 0 bases from V and 5 bases from J; bases unmatched to any gene: 12. CDR3 coding DNA: TGTGCCAGCAGTTACTCGTTTGAGCCGGGACAGTTAAATGAAAAACTGTTTTTT. Protein: CASSYSFEPGQLNEKLFF.

This chain connects TRBV7-8 to TRBJ2-1; TRBD2 might be the D (6 bases). Germline V gene sequence: CDR1 SGHVS, CDR2 FQNEAQ. Trimming stripped 5 bases from V and 9 bases from J, with 20 bases between. CDR3 length equals 15 residues. The DNA for the CDR3 is TGTGCCAGCAGCCCAAGCGGACTAAAGTCTCTTGAGCAGTTCTTC. Residues: CASSPSGLKSLEQFF.

This clone appeared a single time. The chain uses TRBV12-3 or TRBV12-4 and TRBJ2-7; D ambiguous. Trimming cost V 3 bases and J 3 bases, with 6 bases left between them. The CDR3 is 12 residues long. The CDR3 region has the DNA TGTGCCAGCAGTTTGCCAGACTACGAGCAGTACTTC. Translation: CASSLPDYEQYF.

The chain employs TRBV30 and TRBJ1-5, with 12 bases aligning to TRBD1. Germline-derived CDR1 and CDR2 are GTSNPN and SVGIG (reference sequence). The V and J ends lost 0 bases and 6 bases, in that order; junction bases with no gene match: 9. The CDR3 length is 17 residues. Written as DNA, the CDR3 is TGTGCCTGGAGTGTAGGGTTGGGACAGGGGGCCAGTCAGCCCCAGCATTTT. It specifies CAWSVGLGQGASQPQHF.

This clone was counted a single time. The chain joins TRBV19 to TRBJ2-4; TRBD2 matches 8 bases. Germline loops: CDR1 LNHDA, CDR2 SQIVND (reference sequence). The CDR3 contains 17 residues. V lost 5 bases and J lost 1; bases outside the gene matches: 10. CDR3 coding DNA: TGTGCCAGTAGTTTGGGAGCGGGAGTGGTGGCCAAAAACATTCAGTACTTC. Its translation is CASSLGAGVVAKNIQYF.

The chain joins TRBV3-1 (or the pseudogene TRBV3-2) to TRBJ2-5; tentative D call: TRBD1 (5 bases). The V end lost 1 base, the J end lost 1 base, and 10 bases lay between the germline ends. Germline assignment: CDR1 LGHDT and CDR2 YNNKEL (reference sequence). CDR3 length: 15 residues. The CDR3 here is CASSQVGAVQETQYF. The DNA of the CDR3 is TGTGCCAGCAGCCAAGTAGGGGCGGTCCAAGAGACCCAGTACTTC.

The chain uses TRBV19 and TRBJ1-1, with TRBD1 matching over 8 bases. The trim removed 6 bases at V and 3 bases at J, leaving 15 bases unmatched. Germline CDR1 is LNHDA and CDR2 is SQIVND (reference sequence). The CDR3 has 17 residues. Here the CDR3 DNA reads TGTGCCAGTAGGGCGGCCTGGACAGGGCGAAAGGACACTGAAGCTTTCTTT. It yields the protein CASRAAWTGRKDTEAFF.

A note on this clone: Within the sample, other DNA sequences also encode this same CDR3. This chain uses TRBV18 with TRBJ1-1; no clear D. CDR1 is KGHSH, CDR2 LQKENI, per germline. The CDR3 length is 13 residues. V shed 3 bases and J shed 1 base, with 6 bases lying between them. CDR3 DNA sequence: TGTGCCAGCTCACCTGGGCAGAACACTGAAGCTTTCTTT. Its translation is CASSPGQNTEAFF.

V usage is TRBV11-3 and J usage is TRBJ2-1, with D perhaps TRBD1 (5 bases). The germline gives CDR1 SGHNT, CDR2 YENEEA. V lost 5 bases, J lost 3 bases, and 14 bases lay in between. The CDR3 is made up of 15 amino acids. CDR3 sequence: CASSTAGLHYNEQFF. The DNA for the CDR3 is TGTGCCAGCAGCACTGCAGGGTTACACTACAATGAGCAGTTCTTC.

J is TRBJ2-1 and V is TRBV3-1 (or the pseudogene TRBV3-2), with 9 bases lining up with TRBD2. The length of the CDR3 is 16 residues. V dropped 3 bases and J dropped 2; count of bases not matched to a gene: 5. Germline V gene data show CDR1 as LGHDT and CDR2 as YNNKEL (reference sequence). As DNA, the CDR3 is TGTGCCAGCAGCCACTCAGAGCGGGGGGCCTACAATGAGCAGTTCTTC. Protein: CASSHSERGAYNEQFF.

CDR3 sequence: CASSEVQGVTDTQYF. CDR3 sequence (DNA): TGTGCCAGCAGTGAAGTACAGGGGGTCACAGATACGCAGTATTTT. The V gene is TRBV2, the J gene TRBJ2-3; 8 bases are a match to TRBD1. V was pared by 1 base and J by 2 bases, with 2 bases of the junction left unmatched. Per the germline V gene, CDR1 is SNHLY and CDR2 is FYNNEI. The CDR3 consists of 15 residues. Drawing the rest from reference TRBV2 and TRBJ2-3, the complete variable domain is EPEVTQTPSHQVTQMGQEVILRCVPISNHLYFYWYRQILGQKVEFLVSFYNNEISEKSEIFDDQFSVERPDGSNFTLKIRSTKLEDSAMYFCASSEVQGVTDTQYFGPGTRLTVL.

The gene calls are TRBV7-9 and TRBJ2-1, with TRBD2 identical over 12 bases. The J segment lost 5 bases and the V segment lost 2 bases, leaving 7 bases of the junction unmatched. Germline V gene data show CDR1 as SEHNR and CDR2 as FQNEAQ (reference sequence). The CDR3 is 17 residues long. The CDR3 DNA reads TGTGCCAGCAGCTTAAAACCGTGGACTAGCGGGGACAATGAGCAGTTCTTC. Its translation: CASSLKPWTSGDNEQFF.

The rearrangement links TRBV3-1 (or the pseudogene TRBV3-2) to TRBJ1-2; D gene uncertain. CDR3 size: 15 residues. Germline V gives CDR1 LGHDT, CDR2 YNNKEL (reference sequence). V shed 1 base and J shed 6 bases, with 15 bases lying between them. The CDR3 here is CASSQGSVVINGYTF. CDR3 nucleotide sequence: TGTGCCAGCAGCCAAGGGTCAGTCGTTATTAATGGCTACACCTTC.

This chain links TRBV7-2 with TRBJ2-7; possible D gene TRBD1, 5 bases. The CDR3 loop spans 14 amino acids. The germline gives CDR1 SGHTA, CDR2 FQGNSA. V dropped 2 bases and J dropped 5 bases, with 13 bases sitting between them. The CDR3 loop is CASSLWTLVDEQYF. In DNA form, the CDR3 reads TGTGCCAGCAGCTTATGGACACTCGTCGACGAGCAGTACTTC. The full variable domain, in which reference TRBV7-2 and TRBJ2-7 provide the parts outside the CDR3, is GAGVSQSPSNKVTEKGKDVELRCDPISGHTALYWYRQSLGQGLEFLIYFQGNSAPDKSGLPSDRFSAERTGGSVSTLTIQRTQQEDSAVYLCASSLWTLVDEQYFGPGTRLTVT.